This is a list of T cell receptor beta chains from one sample in a study of cytomegalovirus exposure and HLA in healthy donors. Some clones are missing from TCRdb's copy, which holds only in-frame ones; the method was immunoSEQ multiplex PCR. The sample consists of roughly 100,000 clones, 79% of them appearing once. Input material: PBMCs. The receptors stem from a middle-aged woman in good health and CMV-seronegative. The CDR3 runs from the conserved cysteine through the conserved F or W. A D gene is named only where the DNA matches it firmly. Clone sizes are given selectively: once, few, many, or a class where the clone is expanded.

DNA: TGTGCCAGCAGCTCCCATGGTGGAGCGGGGGGGGACAATGAGCAGTTCTTC; CDR3: CASSSHGGAGGDNEQFF; J: TRBJ2-1; V: TRBV5-5; length: 17; D: TRBD2; size: NA
DNA: TGCAGCGTTGCGGTTGGCGGTAACTCCGGCGAGCAGTACTTC; CDR3: CSVAVGGNSGEQYF; J: TRBJ2-7; V: TRBV29-1; length: 14; D: NA; size: NA
DNA: TGTGCCAGCAGGCCAGGGGGGTCTAGCACAGATACGCAGTATTTT; CDR3: CASRPGGSSTDTQYF; J: TRBJ2-3; V: TRBV28; length: 15; D: NA; size: NA
DNA: TGTGCCAGCAGTGAGGGGGCAGGGGCTAATCAGCCCCAGCATTTT; CDR3: CASSEGAGANQPQHF; J: TRBJ1-5; V: TRBV2; length: 15; D: NA; size: few
DNA: TGTGCCAGCAGCCTATTTGAGGACAGGGCACAGTACTTC; CDR3: CASSLFEDRAQYF; J: TRBJ2-5; V: TRBV7-2; length: 13; D: TRBD1; size: NA
DNA: TGTGCCAGCATGGGAACTAGCGGGCGGGCCGGGGAGCTGTTTTTT; CDR3: CASMGTSGRAGELFF; J: TRBJ2-2; V: TRBV2; length: 15; D: TRBD2; size: NA
DNA: TGTGCCAGCAGCTTATCTGGGAGCCATCAGCCCCAGCATTTT; CDR3: CASSLSGSHQPQHF; J: TRBJ1-5; V: TRBV7-9; length: 14; D: NA; size: NA
DNA: TGTGCCAGCAGTTTAGGGCAGGGGCATCAGCCCCAGCATTTT; CDR3: CASSLGQGHQPQHF; J: TRBJ1-5; V: TRBV28; length: 14; D: NA; size: NA
DNA: TGTGCCAGCAGCTCCAGACTAGGGACCTACGAGCAGTACTTC; CDR3: CASSSRLGTYEQYF; J: TRBJ2-7; V: TRBV11-2; length: 14; D: NA; size: once
DNA: TGCGCCAGCAGTGAGTCGATAGGGACTAGCGGCTACAATGAGCAGTTCTTC; CDR3: CASSESIGTSGYNEQFF; J: TRBJ2-1; V: TRBV10-1; length: 17; D: TRBD2; size: NA
DNA: TGTGCCAGCAGTGTCCTGACAACGCGTAGCACAGATACGCAGTATTTT; CDR3: CASSVLTTRSTDTQYF; J: TRBJ2-3; V: TRBV6-1; length: 16; D: NA; size: NA
DNA: TGTGCCAGTAGTACTCAGGGGTTCGGCACTGAAGCTTTCTTT; CDR3: CASSTQGFGTEAFF; J: TRBJ1-1; V: TRBV19; length: 14; D: NA; size: few
DNA: TGTGCCAGCGACCGGGACAGGGGAAATCAGCCCCAGCATTTT; CDR3: CASDRDRGNQPQHF; J: TRBJ1-5; V: TRBV28; length: 14; D: TRBD1; size: NA
DNA: TGCGCCAGCAGCCAAGGGGGTGCGAATGCGGGTGTGTACTTCGAGCAGTACTTC; CDR3: CASSQGGANAGVYFEQYF; J: TRBJ2-7; V: TRBV4-1; length: 18; D: NA; size: NA
DNA: TGTGCCAGCAAAACCCTAGCGGCCACCTACGAGCAGTACTTC; CDR3: CASKTLAATYEQYF; J: TRBJ2-7; V: TRBV27; length: 14; D: TRBD2; size: once
DNA: TGTGCCAGCAGTCCAGGGTCGGGGGCCTACGAGCAGTACTTC; CDR3: CASSPGSGAYEQYF; J: TRBJ2-7; V: TRBV27; length: 14; D: NA; size: NA
DNA: TGTGCCAGCAGTTTAACAGGGGGTTTTCAAGAGACCCAGTACTTC; CDR3: CASSLTGGFQETQYF; J: TRBJ2-5; V: TRBV6-6; length: 15; D: TRBD1; size: once
DNA: TGTGCCAGCAGCCCCCCCGCGGGGCCCTACGAGCAGTACTTC; CDR3: CASSPPAGPYEQYF; J: TRBJ2-7; V: TRBV7-9; length: 14; D: NA; size: NA
DNA: TGTGCCAGCAGTGTAAAGCAGTTCTTC; CDR3: CASSVKQFF; J: TRBJ2-1; V: TRBV25-1; length: 9; D: NA; size: NA
DNA: TGTGCCTGGAGTAGGGACTACTACGAGCAGTACTTC; CDR3: CAWSRDYYEQYF; J: TRBJ2-7; V: TRBV30; length: 12; D: TRBD2; size: NA
DNA: TGTGCCAGCAGTGAAGGGGGGCCTATCACAGATACGCAGTATTTT; CDR3: CASSEGGPITDTQYF; J: TRBJ2-3; V: TRBV6-1; length: 15; D: NA; size: NA
DNA: TGTGCCAGCAGCACTAGACAGGGAGATAACACCGGGGAGCTGTTTTTT; CDR3: CASSTRQGDNTGELFF; J: TRBJ2-2; V: TRBV9; length: 16; D: TRBD1; size: NA
DNA: TGTGCCAGCAGTTCATTAGACAGGGAGGATCAGCCCCAGCATTTT; CDR3: CASSSLDREDQPQHF; J: TRBJ1-5; V: TRBV6-1; length: 15; D: TRBD1; size: few
DNA: TGTGCCAGCAGTTTGGGCACGAACACTGAAGCTTTCTTT; CDR3: CASSLGTNTEAFF; J: TRBJ1-1; V: TRBV27; length: 13; D: NA; size: NA
DNA: TGTGCCAGCAGTTACGACTTGTATAGCAATCAGCCCCAGCATTTT; CDR3: CASSYDLYSNQPQHF; J: TRBJ1-5; V: TRBV6-5; length: 15; D: NA; size: few
DNA: TGTGCCAGCAGTGGCGGGACTAGCGGCGCCCAAGAGACCCAGTACTTC; CDR3: CASSGGTSGAQETQYF; J: TRBJ2-5; V: TRBV25-1; length: 16; D: TRBD2; size: NA
DNA: TGCGCCAGCAGCCAAGACAGAAGCACAGATACGCAGTATTTT; CDR3: CASSQDRSTDTQYF; J: TRBJ2-3; V: TRBV4-3; length: 14; D: NA; size: NA
DNA: TGCAGCGTTGAGGGGACAGGGGGCTACGAGCAGTACTTC; CDR3: CSVEGTGGYEQYF; J: TRBJ2-7; V: TRBV29-1; length: 13; D: TRBD1; size: few
DNA: TGTGCCAGCAGCTTGGTTCAGGGGAACACCATATATTTT; CDR3: CASSLVQGNTIYF; J: TRBJ1-3; V: TRBV11-2; length: 13; D: NA; size: NA
DNA: TGTGCCAGCAAAGAAGAGACTGAAGCTTTCTTT; CDR3: CASKEETEAFF; J: TRBJ1-1; V: TRBV6-1; length: 11; D: NA; size: NA
DNA: TGCGCCAGCAGCTTGGCCCAGTCCACAGATACGCAGTATTTT; CDR3: CASSLAQSTDTQYF; J: TRBJ2-3; V: TRBV5-1; length: 14; D: NA; size: once
DNA: TGCGCCAGCAGCCGGGGCAGCAGGGGCACTGAAGCTTTCTTT; CDR3: CASSRGSRGTEAFF; J: TRBJ1-1; V: TRBV4-3; length: 14; D: NA; size: NA
DNA: TGTGCCAGTAGTATCATGGGTCAGGATGAAAAACTGTTTTTT; CDR3: CASSIMGQDEKLFF; J: TRBJ1-4; V: TRBV19; length: 14; D: NA; size: NA
DNA: TGTGCCAGTAGACTAAGGGTACAGGGGAGTGAGACCCAGTACTTC; CDR3: CASRLRVQGSETQYF; J: TRBJ2-5; V: TRBV19; length: 15; D: TRBD1; size: once
DNA: TGTGCCTGGAGTCTTTGGCAGGGGGCGACTGAAAAACTGTTTTTT; CDR3: CAWSLWQGATEKLFF; J: TRBJ1-4; V: TRBV30; length: 15; D: TRBD1; size: once
DNA: TGTGCCAGCTCACCGACGGACTGGAACACTGAAGCTTTCTTT; CDR3: CASSPTDWNTEAFF; J: TRBJ1-1; V: TRBV18; length: 14; D: NA; size: NA
DNA: TGTGCCATCAGGGCAGACAAAGGGGATCAGCCCCAGCATTTT; CDR3: CAIRADKGDQPQHF; J: TRBJ1-5; V: TRBV10-3; length: 14; D: NA; size: NA
DNA: TGTGCCAGCAGTTTCGGCCAGGGAGGCGAGCAGTACTTC; CDR3: CASSFGQGGEQYF; J: TRBJ2-7; V: TRBV28; length: 13; D: NA; size: NA
DNA: TGTGCCAGCAGCTTAGTCTTTGCGCCCGACTCATCCTACGAGCAGTACTTC; CDR3: CASSLVFAPDSSYEQYF; J: TRBJ2-7; V: TRBV7-2; length: 17; D: NA; size: NA
DNA: TGTGCCAGTAGTATAGGGGCAGGGGGTAATTCACCCCTCCACTTT; CDR3: CASSIGAGGNSPLHF; J: TRBJ1-6; V: TRBV19; length: 15; D: TRBD1; size: NA
DNA: TGTGCCAGCAGCTTAGGCTATGCAACTAATGAAAAACTGTTTTTT; CDR3: CASSLGYATNEKLFF; J: TRBJ1-4; V: TRBV7-9; length: 15; D: NA; size: once
DNA: TGTGCCAGCAGCTCGGACATAAATCAGCCCCAGCATTTT; CDR3: CASSSDINQPQHF; J: TRBJ1-5; V: TRBV6-6; length: 13; D: NA; size: NA
DNA: TGTGCCAGCAGCCTAAGCTCTGGAAACACCATATATTTT; CDR3: CASSLSSGNTIYF; J: TRBJ1-3; V: TRBV7-2; length: 13; D: NA; size: NA
DNA: TGTGCCATCCTGGCCCAGGGCACTGAAGCTTTCTTT; CDR3: CAILAQGTEAFF; J: TRBJ1-1; V: TRBV10-3; length: 12; D: NA; size: once
DNA: TGTGCCAGCAGCTTTTTGACTGAGCCCCAAGAGACCCAGTACTTC; CDR3: CASSFLTEPQETQYF; J: TRBJ2-5; V: TRBV5-5; length: 15; D: NA; size: NA
DNA: TGTGCCACTCCGTCCCCGACTATTGCTGAAGCTTTCTTT; CDR3: CATPSPTIAEAFF; J: TRBJ1-1; V: TRBV6-5; length: 13; D: NA; size: NA
DNA: TGTGCCAGCAGCTTAGACAGCGGGAGGGTAGGGACCCAGTACTTC; CDR3: CASSLDSGRVGTQYF; J: TRBJ2-5; V: TRBV7-2; length: 15; D: TRBD2; size: NA
DNA: TGTGCCAGCAGTTTATCTGGCACCATGAACACTGAAGCTTTCTTT; CDR3: CASSLSGTMNTEAFF; J: TRBJ1-1; V: TRBV27; length: 15; D: NA; size: NA
DNA: TGTGCCAGCAGTTTGGACAGGGGAGGCGGGGAGCTGTTTTTT; CDR3: CASSLDRGGGELFF; J: TRBJ2-2; V: TRBV27; length: 14; D: TRBD1; size: NA
DNA: TGTGCCAGTGGGCCTGAGGGCTTTACCGGGGAGCTGTTTTTT; CDR3: CASGPEGFTGELFF; J: TRBJ2-2; V: TRBV19; length: 14; D: NA; size: NA
DNA: TGTGCCAGCAGCTTAGGACAGCATAGCAATCAGCCCCAGCATTTT; CDR3: CASSLGQHSNQPQHF; J: TRBJ1-5; V: TRBV7-2; length: 15; D: NA; size: NA
DNA: TGTGCCAGCAGTTACTCGACAGGGTTTGGGGCCAACGTCCTGACTTTC; CDR3: CASSYSTGFGANVLTF; J: TRBJ2-6; V: TRBV6-5; length: 16; D: TRBD1; size: NA
DNA: TGTGCCAGCAGCCGACTCCGGTCTGGAAACACCATATATTTT; CDR3: CASSRLRSGNTIYF; J: TRBJ1-3; V: TRBV6-1; length: 14; D: NA; size: once